This T cell receptor (beta chain) was recovered during a study of shared clonotypes between healthy human individuals (dated by TCRdb to the early 2020s). Notes on the research overall: A few men and two women, aged 18 to 49 years, made up the cohort. Per donor, three plates each were used for CD4 naive and CD4 memory, two for CD8 naive, and one for CD8 memory. To estimate repertoire size and how much clonotypes are shared between individuals, the study performed deep sequencing of blood TCR repertoires from a few healthy adults. To increase sequencing depth and limit assay-specific biases, TCR repertoire library preparation and sequencing were carried out by different laboratories using diverse techniques. Per donor, leukapheresis produced somewhere between about 0.94 and 9.5 billion PBMCs.

The donors were healthy, HIV-negative adults with no recently reported acute infections or vaccinations. All donors were Caucasian adults living in Nashville, Tennessee, USA. CD4+ T cells were enriched through magnetic negative selection, after which naive cells were positively selected on CD45RA and the remaining negative fraction served as the memory subset. After blood collection by leukapheresis, PBMCs were isolated using Ficoll-Histopaque density gradient centrifugation and then cryopreserved in the vapor phase of liquid nitrogen. Analytical flow cytometry was used to check the purity and quantity of each magnetically sorted T cell population. Genomic DNA was isolated from every sorted fraction and measured by UV absorbance on a Nanodrop 2000c. CDR1 SGHRS and CDR2 YFSETQ are derived from the germline V gene. The junction shows trimming of 3 bases on V and 2 bases on J, and the gene matches do not reach 3 bases of it. The CDR3 holds 16 amino acids from the cysteine to the phenylalanine. This entry keeps only the CDR3 DNA: 48 bases, framed from base 1.

TCR CDR3 regions were amplified from genomic DNA by multiplex PCR using the deep immunoSEQ assay. For each cell subset, the extracted genomic DNA was distributed evenly across all wells of several immunoSEQ 96-well plates, and each plate served as one replicate. For sorted subsets, 150 to 200 ng genomic DNA, equal to tens of thousands of T cell genomes, was loaded into each replicate PCR. The purified libraries were quantified using a Qubit 3.0 fluorometer, sized with a Bioanalyzer 2100, and then quantified again using the KAPA Library Quantification kit. Every immunoSEQ 96-well plate was sequenced on a dedicated single-read 150-cycle Illumina NextSeq 550 flow cell. In the authors' own workflow: The immunoSEQ output contained only junctional sequences without quality scores, so filtering could not match that applied to full-length reads. Sequences were annotated with PyIR, a Python wrapper for IgBLAST v1.9, and V/J genes and CDR3 were assigned using IMGT germline references. Reads with weak V/J assignments (E-value above 1e-6), missing CDR3, stop codons, out-of-frame junctions, or ambiguous translated residues were removed. V3J clonotypes were defined by identical inferred V gene, J gene, and CDR3 amino acid sequence. To compute the percentage overlap between repertoires, the number of shared unique clonotypes was divided by the size of the smaller repertoire. RTK rarefaction, the Chao1 estimator, and Recon v2.1 estimates of unobserved clonotypes were used to assess repertoire richness. Generation probabilities were computed with OLGA for all TCRbeta clonotypes obtained by the gDNA method from several donors. The immuneACCESS repertoire file appears here via TCRdb, limited to in-frame rearrangements. These files lack a portion of the clones; in checked studies, under half of the deficit traces to unresolved V genes, and the cause of the others is not known. D and trimming were read from the DNA, whereas the V and J calls and clone size are those reported in that table. Present in this sample are 2,500,000 or so clones, approximately 94% of which were seen just once. Clones ranked in the top ten supply over 0.12% of the sample.

This clone was seen once. Its antigen remains undetermined. No much larger clone exists at a distance of one base, and base qualities are not known. The same CDR3 arises from other DNA sequences in this sample as well. Broader findings and caveats from the paper: Pairwise subsampling led to the expectation that sequencing depth would affect the degree of clonotype sharing among donors. Higher generation probabilities were observed for clonotypes shared by all four sorted-subset donors than for non-shared clonotypes. Incomplete sequencing was indicated by rarefaction of sorted-subset datasets, despite the large sequencing depth. Because the study included a small number of donors, the genetic and exposure-history diversity represented was limited. Naive subsets generally had larger estimated clonotype richness than memory subsets did. Across a few donors, roughly 5.4% of naive CD4, approximately 3.6% of naive CD8, approximately 2.5% of memory CD4, and approximately 0.42% of memory CD8 clonotypes were shared. Sampling was restricted to blood, and TCR repertoires in tissues likely differ from the TCR repertoires found in blood.

The material sequenced was naive CD4+ T cells sorted from blood. The sample's cell subset or site label is to be understood as: CD45RA+ positively selected. This clonotype originated in a man younger than 35 in good health. Recombination connected TRBV5-1 to TRBJ2-3, with 13 junctional bases fitting TRBD2. DNA sequence: TGCGCCAGCAGCTCCGGACTAGCGGGGGTCACAGATACGCAGTATTTT. Its amino acids are CASSSGLAGVTDTQYF.